A single sample is the source of the 7 T cell receptor beta chains below, sequenced in a study of T cells in Graves' hyperthyroidism and ophthalmopathy. RNA transcripts provided the source from which TCR beta CDR3 regions were amplified. An initial round of RT-PCR targeting the TCR CDR3 relied on the HTBI primer set. MiXCR, run by TCRdb on the multiplex PCR reads, gives a single entry per CDR3 protein. The table shows more than 300,000 distinct CDR3 sequences, with around 14% occurring only once. The sequenced material came from blood. The receptors were sampled from a woman in her thirties with Graves' hyperthyroidism.

The V call is TRBV9, the J call TRBJ1-6; a possible D gene is TRBD1 (6 bases). In germline, CDR1 is SGDLS, CDR2 YYNGEE. The CDR3 covers 15 residues. V was trimmed by 3 bases and J by 7 bases, leaving 14 bases between them. CDR3 DNA: TGTGCCAGCAGCGCGGGGGGGCAGGGAAATTCACCCCTCCACTTT. This codes for CASSAGGQGNSPLHF.

Ten or more counts support this clonotype. The chain has TRBV28 and TRBJ1-2; 11 bases are shared with TRBD1. Germline CDR1 and CDR2: MDHEN and SYDVKM. This CDR3 comprises 19 residues. After removal of 5 bases from V and 7 bases from J, the junction contained 21 bases not matched to a gene. In nucleotides, the CDR3 is TGTGCCAGCAGTCCACTAGGTTCTGGACAGGGGGCGAGAACTACTGGCTACACCTTC. As protein: CASSPLGSGQGARTTGYTF.

This clonotype was detected only a few times. The chain recombines TRBV12-3 or TRBV12-4 with TRBJ1-3, with D hard to call. Deletions cut 6 bases from V and 0 bases from J, with 15 bases between. CDR3 length: 16 residues. CDR3 sequence reads: CASRPVNVRSGNTIYF. The CDR3 nucleotides are TGTGCCAGCAGGCCTGTCAATGTACGCTCTGGAAACACCATATATTTT.

This clonotype was detected many times. This sequence joins TRBV25-1 and TRBJ2-7; TRBD1 matches at 10 bases. The germline V gene has CDR1 MGHDK and CDR2 SYGVNS. CDR3 size: 15 residues. J gave up 4 bases and V 3 bases, and 6 bases lay outside the gene matches. The CDR3 reads CASSDRDRGLYEQYF. DNA for the CDR3: TGTGCCAGCAGTGACCGGGACAGGGGACTTTACGAGCAGTACTTC.

The table lists this clonotype with many counts. The genes are TRBV11-1 and TRBJ2-5; D is possibly TRBD1 or TRBD2 (5 bases each). This CDR3 contains 15 residues. Trimming cost V 5 bases and J 1 base, with 14 bases left between them. Germline lookup yields CDR1 SGHAT and CDR2 FQDESV (reference sequence). The CDR3 reads CASSKGRQPQETQYF. For the CDR3, the DNA is TGTGCCAGCAGCAAGGGGAGACAGCCCCAAGAGACCCAGTACTTC.

This clonotype came up many times. The rearrangement joins TRBV10-3 to TRBJ2-5, with D perhaps being TRBD1 or TRBD2 (5 bases each). Germline assignment: CDR1 ENHRY and CDR2 SYGVKD. V was clipped by 7 bases and J by 3 bases, with 21 bases between them. The CDR3 is 16 residues long. CDR3 sequence reads: CAINEVGDRDKETQYF. Written as DNA, the CDR3 is TGTGCCATCAACGAGGTCGGGGACCGAGATAAAGAGACCCAGTACTTC.

This clonotype has ten or more counts. This chain links TRBV12-3 or TRBV12-4 with TRBJ1-6; the D gene is possibly TRBD1 (6 bases). Trimming shortened V by 4 bases and J by 6 bases, and 13 bases separated the two germline ends. The CDR3 runs 15 residues. The CDR3 DNA reads TGTGCCAGCAGTTCCCGCGCAGGGGCTAATTCACCCCTCCACTTT. This encodes CASSSRAGANSPLHF.